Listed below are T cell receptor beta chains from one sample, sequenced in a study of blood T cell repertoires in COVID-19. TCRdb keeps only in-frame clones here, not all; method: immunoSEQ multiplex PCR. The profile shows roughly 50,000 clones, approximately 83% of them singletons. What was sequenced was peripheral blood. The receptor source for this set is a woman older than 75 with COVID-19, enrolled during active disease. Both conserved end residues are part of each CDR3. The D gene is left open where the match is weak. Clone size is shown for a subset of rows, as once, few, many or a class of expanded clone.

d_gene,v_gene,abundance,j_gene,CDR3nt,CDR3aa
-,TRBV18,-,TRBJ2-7,TGTGCCAGCTCCGCTATCGACAGCTCCCTGGTTGAGCAGTACTTC,CASSAIDSSLVEQYF
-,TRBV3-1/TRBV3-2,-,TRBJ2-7,TGTGCCAGCAGCCGGGGACTGAAGGCTTTGGACGAGCAGTACTTC,CASSRGLKALDEQYF
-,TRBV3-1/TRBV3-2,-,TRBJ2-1,TGTGCCAGCAGTCCAATAGCGGATCTACCGAAGCGTGAGCAGTTCTTC,CASSPIADLPKREQFF
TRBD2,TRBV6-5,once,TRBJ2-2,TGTGCCAGCAAGGGACTAGCGAACACCGGGGAGCTGTTTTTT,CASKGLANTGELFF
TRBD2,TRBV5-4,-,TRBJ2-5,TGTGCCAGCAGCGCGGGTAGCGGGAGCGGGAAAGAGACCCAGTACTTC,CASSAGSGSGKETQYF
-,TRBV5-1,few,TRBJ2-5,TGCGCCAGCAGCTCCACATCGACTCGGGAGACCCAGTACTTC,CASSSTSTRETQYF
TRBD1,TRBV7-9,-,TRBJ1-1,TGTGCCAGCAGCCCGTTGGGACAGGGGAGAACTGAAGCTTTCTTT,CASSPLGQGRTEAFF
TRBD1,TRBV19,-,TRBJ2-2,TGTGCCAGTAGAGGACAGGGGGTCACCGGGGAGCTGTTTTTT,CASRGQGVTGELFF
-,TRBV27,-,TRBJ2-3,TGTGCCAGCAGTTTATCCATAGCGGCCTATAGATATTTT,CASSLSIAAYRYF
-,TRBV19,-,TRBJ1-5,TGTGCCAGTAGTATCCCGAGACAGAATCAGCCCCAGCATTTT,CASSIPRQNQPQHF
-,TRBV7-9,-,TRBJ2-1,TGTGCCAGCAGCCCCGGACACTCATCCTACAATGAGCAGTTCTTC,CASSPGHSSYNEQFF
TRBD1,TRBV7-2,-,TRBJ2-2,TGTGCCAGCAGCTTTGTGGACAGGGTCACCGGGGAGCTGTTTTTT,CASSFVDRVTGELFF
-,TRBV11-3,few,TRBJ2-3,TGTGCCAGCAGCCATAGAGGCACAGATACGCAGTATTTT,CASSHRGTDTQYF
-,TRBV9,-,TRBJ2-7,TGTGCCAGCAGCCCCACAGGGAGCTACGAGCAGTACTTC,CASSPTGSYEQYF
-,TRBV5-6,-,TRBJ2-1,TGTGCCAGCACCCTCTTCCCGACAGGCACGATCCACAATGAGCAGTTCTTC,CASTLFPTGTIHNEQFF
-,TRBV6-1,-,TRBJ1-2,TGTGCCAGCAGTGAAAGGGGCGGGGGCTATGAAGGGTACACCTTC,CASSERGGGYEGYTF
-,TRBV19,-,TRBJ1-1,TGTGCCAGTAGTGGGGGGACCCTCGACACTGAAGCTTTCTTT,CASSGGTLDTEAFF
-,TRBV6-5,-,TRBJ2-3,TGTGCCAGCAGGACACCAGGCACAGATACGCAGTATTTT,CASRTPGTDTQYF
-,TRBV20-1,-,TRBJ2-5,TGCAGTGCTAGCCGAGGAGGGACCCAGTACTTC,CSASRGGTQYF
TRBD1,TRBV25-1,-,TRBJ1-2,TGTGCCAGCAGCACAAGGTACACGGGACAGGGACGGGATGGCTACACCTTC,CASSTRYTGQGRDGYTF
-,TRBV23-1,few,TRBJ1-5,TGCGCCAGCAGTCAATCCCCCCCCGATTGGACGAGGGATTTT,CASSQSPPDWTRDF
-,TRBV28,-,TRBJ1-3,TGTGCCAGCAGTTTCGGGCGGACTTCTGGAAACACCATATATTTT,CASSFGRTSGNTIYF
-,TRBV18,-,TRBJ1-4,TGTGCCAGCTCACCACATCAGGCGATTAATGAAAAACTGTTTTTT,CASSPHQAINEKLFF
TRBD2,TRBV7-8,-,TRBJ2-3,TGTGCCAGCAGATTAATTGGACTAGCGGGACATACGCAGTATTTT,CASRLIGLAGHTQYF
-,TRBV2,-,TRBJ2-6,TGTGCCAGCAGTGAAGCGCAGACTTCTGGGGCCAACGTCCTGACTTTC,CASSEAQTSGANVLTF
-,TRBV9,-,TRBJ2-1,TGTGCCAGCAGCGTAGGAGGTGGGTTCGCCTACAATGAGCAGTTCTTC,CASSVGGGFAYNEQFF
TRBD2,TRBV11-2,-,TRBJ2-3,TGTGCCAGCAGCTATGGCGGGGGGGCCGCCTCAGATACGCAGTATTTT,CASSYGGGAASDTQYF
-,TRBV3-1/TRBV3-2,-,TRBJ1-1,TGTGCCAGCAGCCCCAACGGAGCTAACACTGAAGCTTTCTTT,CASSPNGANTEAFF
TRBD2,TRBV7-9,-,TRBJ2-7,TGTGCCAGCGGCGGGGGTTGGGACGAGCAGTACTTC,CASGGGWDEQYF
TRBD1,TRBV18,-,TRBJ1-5,TGTGCCAGCTCACGAACCGGGACAGGGGGGTCGGATAGACAGCCCCAGCATTTT,CASSRTGTGGSDRQPQHF
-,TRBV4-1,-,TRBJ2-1,TGCGCCAGCAGCCCAAGTCCCATAGTCCCAAGCTCCTACAATGAGCAGTTCTTC,CASSPSPIVPSSYNEQFF
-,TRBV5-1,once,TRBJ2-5,TGCGCCAGCAGCTTGGCCGGGGGAGAATCAGAGACCCAGTACTTC,CASSLAGGESETQYF
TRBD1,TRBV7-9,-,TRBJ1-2,TGTGCCAGCAGCTTAGGCCTGGACAGGGGGTGGTATGGCTACACCTTC,CASSLGLDRGWYGYTF
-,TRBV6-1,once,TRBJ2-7,TGTGCCAGCAGTGCGCGGGCCGGGACTGGCTTCTACGAGCAGTACTTC,CASSARAGTGFYEQYF